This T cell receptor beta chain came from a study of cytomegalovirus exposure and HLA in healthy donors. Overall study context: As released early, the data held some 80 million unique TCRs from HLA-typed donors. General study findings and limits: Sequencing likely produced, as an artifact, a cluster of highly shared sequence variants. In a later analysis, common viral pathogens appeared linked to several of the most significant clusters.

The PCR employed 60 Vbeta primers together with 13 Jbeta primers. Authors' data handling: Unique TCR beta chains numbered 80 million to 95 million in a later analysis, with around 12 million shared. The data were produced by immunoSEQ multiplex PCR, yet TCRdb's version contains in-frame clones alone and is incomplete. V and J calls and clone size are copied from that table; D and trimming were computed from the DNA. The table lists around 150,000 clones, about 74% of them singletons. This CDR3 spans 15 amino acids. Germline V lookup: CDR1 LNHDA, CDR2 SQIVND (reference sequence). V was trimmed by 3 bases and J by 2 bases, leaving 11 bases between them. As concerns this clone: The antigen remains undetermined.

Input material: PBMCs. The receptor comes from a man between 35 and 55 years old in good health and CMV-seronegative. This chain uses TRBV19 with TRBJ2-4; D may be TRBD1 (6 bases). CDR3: CASSIPTGPKNIQYF. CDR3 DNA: TGTGCCAGTAGTATCCCGACAGGCCCCAAAAACATTCAGTACTTC.